This T cell receptor beta chain originates from a study of T cell clones after liver transplantation. Study overall: Apart from a few HCV-positive recipients, transplants were for non-autoimmune, non-viral reasons. Patients counted as tolerant after at least one year off all immunosuppression, enzymes not exceeding twice normal. General study points: A larger donor-reactive than third-party decline suggested partial antigen-specific deletion.

The table came from immunoSEQ multiplex PCR; TCRdb's copy has only in-frame clones and leaves some out. The sample carries about 51,000 clones, approximately 87% recorded once. Comments on this clone: As yet, its antigen is unknown.

Germline V gene data show CDR1 as SGHAT and CDR2 as FQNNGV. V shed 6 bases and J 0 bases; nucleotides not matched to a gene: 2. This CDR3 contains 14 residues. This chain connects TRBV11-2 to TRBJ2-3; TRBD2 agrees at 8 bases. This receptor was obtained from a human patient who received a liver transplant. Some T cells may originate from the graft donor. The material was CD8+ T cells from blood, obtained 12 months after liver transplant. The CDR3 DNA reads as TGTGCCAGCAGAACTAGCGGTAGCACAGATACGCAGTATTTT. Residues: CASRTSGSTDTQYF.